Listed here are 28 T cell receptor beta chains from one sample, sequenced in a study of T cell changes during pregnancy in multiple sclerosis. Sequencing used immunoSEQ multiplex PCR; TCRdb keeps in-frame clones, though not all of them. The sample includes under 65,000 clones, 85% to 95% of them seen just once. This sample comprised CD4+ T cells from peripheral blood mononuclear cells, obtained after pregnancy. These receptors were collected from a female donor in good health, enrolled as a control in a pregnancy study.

CDR3 bases: TGCGCCAGCAGCCAGGGTTATTTGTCAAGAGGACGAGCTAACTATGGCTACACCTTC. The encoded protein is CASSQGYLSRGRANYGYTF. The rearrangement joins TRBV5-1 to TRBJ1-2; possibly TRBD1 for D (5 bases). From germline, CDR1 is SGHRS and CDR2 YFSETQ. V shed 4 bases and J shed 0 bases, with 25 bases lying between them. The CDR3 runs 19 residues.

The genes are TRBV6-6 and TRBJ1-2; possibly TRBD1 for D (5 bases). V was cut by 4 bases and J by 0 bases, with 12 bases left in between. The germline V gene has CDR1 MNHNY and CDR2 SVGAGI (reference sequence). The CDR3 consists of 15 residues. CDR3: CASSSQGAPNYGYTF. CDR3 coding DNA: TGTGCCAGCAGTTCCCAGGGTGCTCCTAACTATGGCTACACCTTC.

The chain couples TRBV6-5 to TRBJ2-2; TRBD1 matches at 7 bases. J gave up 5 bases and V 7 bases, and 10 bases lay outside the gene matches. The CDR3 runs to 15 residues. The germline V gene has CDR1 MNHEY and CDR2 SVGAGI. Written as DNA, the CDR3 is TGTGCCAGCACCAGACGTCCGGGACAGACCGGGGAGCTGTTTTTT. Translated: CASTRRPGQTGELFF.

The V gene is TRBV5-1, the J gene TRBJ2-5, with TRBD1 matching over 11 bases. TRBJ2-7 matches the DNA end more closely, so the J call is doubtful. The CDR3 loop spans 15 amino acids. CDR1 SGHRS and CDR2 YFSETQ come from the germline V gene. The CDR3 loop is CASSWKGQGVNEQYF. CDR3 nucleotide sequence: TGCGCCAGCAGCTGGAAGGGACAGGGGGTCAACGAGCAGTACTTC.

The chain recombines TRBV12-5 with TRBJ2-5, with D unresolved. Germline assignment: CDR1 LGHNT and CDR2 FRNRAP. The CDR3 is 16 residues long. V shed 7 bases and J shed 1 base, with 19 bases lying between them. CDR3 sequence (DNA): TGTGCTAGTGCCCCGTTGGGCGCCTCCCGCCAAGAGACCCAGTACTTC. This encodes CASAPLGASRQETQYF.

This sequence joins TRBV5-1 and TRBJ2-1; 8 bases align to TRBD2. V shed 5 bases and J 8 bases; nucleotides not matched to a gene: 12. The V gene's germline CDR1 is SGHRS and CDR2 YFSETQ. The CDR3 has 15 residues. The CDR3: CASRSPSGSIDEQFF. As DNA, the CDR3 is TGCGCCAGCAGAAGTCCCAGCGGGAGTATCGATGAGCAGTTCTTC.

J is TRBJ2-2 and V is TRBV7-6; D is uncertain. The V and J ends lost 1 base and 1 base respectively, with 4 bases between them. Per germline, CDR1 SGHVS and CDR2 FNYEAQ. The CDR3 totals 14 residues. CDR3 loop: CASSLVQNTGELFF. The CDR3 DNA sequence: TGTGCCAGCAGCTTAGTCCAGAACACCGGGGAGCTGTTTTTT.

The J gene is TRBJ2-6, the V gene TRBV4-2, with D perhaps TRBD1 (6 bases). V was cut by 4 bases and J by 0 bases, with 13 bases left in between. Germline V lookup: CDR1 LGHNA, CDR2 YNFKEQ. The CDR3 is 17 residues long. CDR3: CASSPEGGSSGANVLTF. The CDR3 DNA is TGTGCCAGCAGCCCCGAAGGGGGTAGCTCTGGGGCCAACGTCCTGACTTTC.

The CDR3 protein is CASSLRTSGNTGELFF. The CDR3 coding sequence is TGTGCCAGCAGCTTAAGGACTAGCGGGAACACCGGGGAGCTGTTTTTT. The rearrangement links TRBV7-6 to TRBJ2-2, with 10 bases fitting TRBD2. V lost 2 bases and J lost 1; bases outside the gene matches: 1. Germline V gene sequence: CDR1 SGHVS, CDR2 FNYEAQ. The CDR3 is made up of 16 amino acids.

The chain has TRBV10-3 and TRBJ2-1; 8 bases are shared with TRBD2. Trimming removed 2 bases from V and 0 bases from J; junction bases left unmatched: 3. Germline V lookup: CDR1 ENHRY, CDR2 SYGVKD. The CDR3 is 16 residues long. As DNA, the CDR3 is TGTGCCATCAGTGAGGCCGGGACTAGCTCCTACAATGAGCAGTTCTTC. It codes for CAISEAGTSSYNEQFF.

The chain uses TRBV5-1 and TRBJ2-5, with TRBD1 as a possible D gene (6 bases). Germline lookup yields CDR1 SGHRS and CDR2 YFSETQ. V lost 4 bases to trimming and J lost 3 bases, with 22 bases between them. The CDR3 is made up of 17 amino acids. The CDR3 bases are TGCGCCAGCAGCCATACCTCCCACAGGGTCGGGGAAGAGACCCAGTACTTC. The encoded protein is CASSHTSHRVGEETQYF. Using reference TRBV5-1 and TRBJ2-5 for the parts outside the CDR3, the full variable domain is KAGVTQTPRYLIKTRGQQVTLSCSPISGHRSVSWYQQTPGQGLQFLFEYFSETQRNKGNFPGRFSGRQFSNSRSEMNVSTLELGDSALYLCASSHTSHRVGEETQYFGPGTRLLVL.

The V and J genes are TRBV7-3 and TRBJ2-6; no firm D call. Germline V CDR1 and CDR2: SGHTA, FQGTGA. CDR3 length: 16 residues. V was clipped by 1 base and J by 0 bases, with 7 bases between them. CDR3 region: CASSLMSSSGANVLTF. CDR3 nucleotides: TGTGCCAGCAGCTTAATGTCCAGCTCTGGGGCCAACGTCCTGACTTTC.

The DNA of the CDR3 is TGTGCCAGCACCTTAGGGTCAGCGGGGGCCACCGGGGAGCTGTTTTTT. This gives the protein CASTLGSAGATGELFF. V usage is TRBV28 and J usage is TRBJ2-2; 8 bases are shared with TRBD2. Per the germline V gene, CDR1 is MDHEN and CDR2 is SYDVKM. Trimming at V came to 7 bases and at J to 4 bases, leaving 11 bases not matched to a gene. The CDR3 covers 16 residues.

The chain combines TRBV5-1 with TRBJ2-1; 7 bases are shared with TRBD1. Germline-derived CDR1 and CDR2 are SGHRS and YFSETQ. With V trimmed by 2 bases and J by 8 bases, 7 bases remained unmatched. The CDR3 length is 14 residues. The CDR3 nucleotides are TGCGCCAGCAGCTTCACAGGGGTGAGCGATGAGCAGTTCTTC. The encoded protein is CASSFTGVSDEQFF. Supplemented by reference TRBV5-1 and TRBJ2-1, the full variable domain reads KAGVTQTPRYLIKTRGQQVTLSCSPISGHRSVSWYQQTPGQGLQFLFEYFSETQRNKGNFPGRFSGRQFSNSRSEMNVSTLELGDSALYLCASSFTGVSDEQFFGPGTRLTVL.

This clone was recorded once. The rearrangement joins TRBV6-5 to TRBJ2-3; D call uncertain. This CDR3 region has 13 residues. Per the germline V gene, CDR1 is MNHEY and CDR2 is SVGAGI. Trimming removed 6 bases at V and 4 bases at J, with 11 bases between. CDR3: CASRTGEADTQYF. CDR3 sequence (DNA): TGTGCCAGCAGGACGGGTGAGGCAGATACGCAGTATTTT.

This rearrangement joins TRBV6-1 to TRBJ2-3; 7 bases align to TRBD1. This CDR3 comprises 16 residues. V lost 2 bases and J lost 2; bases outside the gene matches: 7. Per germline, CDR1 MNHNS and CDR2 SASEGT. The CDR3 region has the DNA TGTGCCAGCAGTGAATTTTACAGGGGCCTCACAGATACGCAGTATTTT. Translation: CASSEFYRGLTDTQYF.

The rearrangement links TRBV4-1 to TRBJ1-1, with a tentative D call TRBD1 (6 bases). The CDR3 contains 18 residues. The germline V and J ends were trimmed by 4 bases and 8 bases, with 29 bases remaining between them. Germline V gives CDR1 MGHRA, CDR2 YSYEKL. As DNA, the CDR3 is TGCGCCAGCAGCCCCATTAGAACCAGGGGTTCGGATCGCGGAGAAGCTTTCTTT. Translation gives CASSPIRTRGSDRGEAFF.

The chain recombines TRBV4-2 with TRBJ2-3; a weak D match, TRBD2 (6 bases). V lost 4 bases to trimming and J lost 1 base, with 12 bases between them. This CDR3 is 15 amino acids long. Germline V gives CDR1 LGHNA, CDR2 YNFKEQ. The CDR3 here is CASSPRGGGTDTQYF. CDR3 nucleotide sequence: TGTGCCAGCAGCCCTCGGGGCGGGGGCACAGATACGCAGTATTTT.

For the CDR3, the DNA is TGTGCCAGCAGCTTAGGACAGGGCTTCCAAAACACTGAAGCTTTCTTT. Translating gives CASSLGQGFQNTEAFF. The chain links TRBV11-3 to TRBJ1-1; TRBD1 aligns across 7 bases. Trimming at V came to 1 base and at J to 2 bases, leaving 7 bases not matched to a gene. This CDR3 spans 16 amino acids. The germline V gene has CDR1 SGHNT and CDR2 YENEEA.

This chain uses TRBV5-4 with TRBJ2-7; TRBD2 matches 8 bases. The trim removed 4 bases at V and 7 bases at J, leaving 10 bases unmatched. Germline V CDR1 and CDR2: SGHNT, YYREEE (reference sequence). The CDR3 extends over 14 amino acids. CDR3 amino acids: CASSPGTRSGEQYF. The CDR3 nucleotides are TGTGCCAGCAGCCCCGGGACTAGGAGTGGGGAGCAGTACTTC.

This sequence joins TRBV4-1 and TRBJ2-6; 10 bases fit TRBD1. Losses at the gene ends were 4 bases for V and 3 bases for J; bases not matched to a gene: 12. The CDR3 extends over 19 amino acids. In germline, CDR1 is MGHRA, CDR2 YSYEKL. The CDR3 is CASSPRDRDRGRGANVLTF. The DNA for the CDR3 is TGCGCCAGCAGCCCAAGGGACCGGGACAGGGGTCGTGGGGCCAACGTCCTGACTTTC.

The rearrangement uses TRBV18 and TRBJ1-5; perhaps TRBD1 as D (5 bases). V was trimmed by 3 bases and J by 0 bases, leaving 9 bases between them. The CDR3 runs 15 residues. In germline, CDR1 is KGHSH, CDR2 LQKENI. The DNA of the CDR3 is TGTGCCAGCTCACCGGGGCAGCATAGCAATCAGCCCCAGCATTTT. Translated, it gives CASSPGQHSNQPQHF.

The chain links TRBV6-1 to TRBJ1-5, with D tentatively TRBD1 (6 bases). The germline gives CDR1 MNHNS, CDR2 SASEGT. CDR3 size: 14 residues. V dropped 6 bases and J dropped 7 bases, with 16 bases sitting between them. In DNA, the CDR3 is TGTGCCAGCAGGGGAATCCAGGGGTACCAGCCCCAGCATTTT. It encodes CASRGIQGYQPQHF.

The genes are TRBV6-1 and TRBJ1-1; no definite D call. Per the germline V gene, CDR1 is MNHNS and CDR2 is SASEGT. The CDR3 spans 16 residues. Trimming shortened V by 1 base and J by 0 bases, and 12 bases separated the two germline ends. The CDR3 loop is CASSEGARPMNTEAFF. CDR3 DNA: TGTGCCAGCAGTGAAGGGGCAAGGCCTATGAACACTGAAGCTTTCTTT.

The CDR3 protein is CASSTTVTYNEQFF. Written as DNA, the CDR3 is TGTGCCAGCAGCACCACGGTGACCTACAATGAGCAGTTCTTC. The rearrangement joins TRBV28 to TRBJ2-1; no clear D gene. The V and J ends lost 6 bases and 2 bases respectively, with 11 bases between them. This CDR3 is 14 amino acids long. The germline V gene encodes CDR1 MDHEN and CDR2 SYDVKM.

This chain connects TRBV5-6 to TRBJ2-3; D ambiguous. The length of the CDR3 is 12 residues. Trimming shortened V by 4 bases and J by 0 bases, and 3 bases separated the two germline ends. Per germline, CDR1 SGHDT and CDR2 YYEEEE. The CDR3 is CASSESTDTQYF. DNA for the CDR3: TGTGCCAGCAGCGAGAGCACAGATACGCAGTATTTT. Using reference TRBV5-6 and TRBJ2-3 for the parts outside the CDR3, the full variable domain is DAGVTQSPTHLIKTRGQQVTLRCSPKSGHDTVSWYQQALGQGPQFIFQYYEEEERQRGNFPDRFSGHQFPNYSSELNVNALLLGDSALYLCASSESTDTQYFGPGTRLTVL.

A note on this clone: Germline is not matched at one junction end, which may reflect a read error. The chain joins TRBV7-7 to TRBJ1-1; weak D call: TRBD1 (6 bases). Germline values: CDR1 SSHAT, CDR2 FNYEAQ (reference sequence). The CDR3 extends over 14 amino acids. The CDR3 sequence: CASSIGQTNTEAFF. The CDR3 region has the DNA TGTGCTAGCAGCATCGGACAGACGAACACTGAAGCTTTCTTT.

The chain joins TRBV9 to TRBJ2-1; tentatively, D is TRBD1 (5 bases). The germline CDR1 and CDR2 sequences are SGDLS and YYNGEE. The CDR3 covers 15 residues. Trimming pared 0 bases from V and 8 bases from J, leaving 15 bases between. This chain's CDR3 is CASSVDTRWGHEQFF. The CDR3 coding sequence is TGTGCCAGCAGCGTAGATACTCGATGGGGCCATGAGCAGTTCTTC.